This T cell receptor (beta chain) was sequenced for a study of blood T cell repertoires in COVID-19. Study details: Acute and convalescent COVID-19 samples came from the United States, Italy and Spain.

Patients at the Seattle site were enrolled during active infection and followed longitudinally. Original analysis: Reference gene primer amplification gave nucleated cell count estimates. Repertoires were generated with immunoSEQ multiplex PCR, while TCRdb's copy carries only in-frame clones and drops some. V, J and clone size reflect that table, while D and trimming were determined from the DNA. The table records approximately 70,000 clones, roughly nine tenths of them present only once. CDR1 and CDR2 (germline): SGHAT, FQNNGV. The CDR3 totals 14 residues. The V gene lost 5 bases and the J gene lost 6 bases, with 17 bases spanning the gap.

The clonotype comes from a woman between 50 and 59 years old with COVID-19, enrolled during active disease. The V gene is TRBV11-2, the J gene TRBJ2-7; TRBD1 might be the D (6 bases). The sequenced material came from peripheral blood. The CDR3 nucleotides are TGTGCCAGCAGCACTAACAGGGAGATCGGCGAGCAGTACTTC. This gives the protein CASSTNREIGEQYF.